This TCR beta chain was observed in a study of radiotherapy plus CTLA-4 blockade in lung cancer. Whole-study results and caveats: Peripheral blood showed expansion of tumor-derived TCR clones after radiotherapy and ipilimumab.

Points on this clone: What it binds is unknown.

Receiving focal radiation plus CTLA-4 blockade with ipilimumab were patients who had chemo-refractory metastatic non-small-cell lung cancer. Libraries were prepared by immunoSEQ multiplex PCR; TCRdb keeps only in-frame clonotypes and omits some of them. The table has more than 90,000 clones, approximately 77% seen once; the top ten hold roughly 3.3%. Germline V gives CDR1 LGHNA, CDR2 YSLEER. V gave up 1 base and J gave up 3 bases, with 12 bases separating them. The CDR3 has 16 amino acids. This TCR derives from a human donor with non-small cell lung cancer that progressed on radiotherapy plus ipilimumab. Some clones in this sample may be carry-over from other donors' samples. The genes are TRBV4-3 and TRBJ1-4; D call uncertain. Sample: peripheral blood, taken from a patient treated with radiotherapy plus ipilimumab. The CDR3 spells CASSQVRGGANEKLFF. In nucleotides, the CDR3 is TGCGCCAGCAGCCAAGTGCGGGGAGGCGCTAATGAAAAACTGTTTTTT.